Reported below is one T cell receptor (beta chain). Antigen unknown. TRB rearrangements spanning V, D and J were amplified using mixed TRB-A/B primers. TCRdb re-called the multiplex PCR reads with MiXCR, one entry per CDR3 protein. The profile shows 3,500 to 5,000 distinct CDR3 sequences, 27% of them singletons. The sample is drawn from a study of T cell repertoires in aging, cancer and after chemotherapy. Study as a whole: Donor ages fell into six groups from 30 or younger up to 70 or older. Chronic lymphocytic leukemia patients on fludarabine- or bendamustine-based regimens gave paired samples before and after chemotherapy.

Study outcomes and limitations: In cancer patients, declining TCR diversity with age involved lost richness and lost evenness. Untreated cancer patients had significantly lower blood TCR diversity than age-matched healthy donors.

Peripheral blood genomic DNA, not sorted cells or RNA, was the template. V shed 5 bases and J 1 base; nucleotides not matched to a gene: 4. The CDR3 consists of 14 residues. Germline CDR1 LNHDA, CDR2 SQIVND (reference sequence). The sequenced sample was blood. This chain joins TRBV19 and TRBJ2-5; 7 bases agree with TRBD2. This TCR came from a human donor with a blood cancer. The CDR3 protein is CASSASGLQETQYF. CDR3 in DNA: TGTGCCAGTAGTGCTAGCGGACTCCAAGAGACCCAGTACTTC.